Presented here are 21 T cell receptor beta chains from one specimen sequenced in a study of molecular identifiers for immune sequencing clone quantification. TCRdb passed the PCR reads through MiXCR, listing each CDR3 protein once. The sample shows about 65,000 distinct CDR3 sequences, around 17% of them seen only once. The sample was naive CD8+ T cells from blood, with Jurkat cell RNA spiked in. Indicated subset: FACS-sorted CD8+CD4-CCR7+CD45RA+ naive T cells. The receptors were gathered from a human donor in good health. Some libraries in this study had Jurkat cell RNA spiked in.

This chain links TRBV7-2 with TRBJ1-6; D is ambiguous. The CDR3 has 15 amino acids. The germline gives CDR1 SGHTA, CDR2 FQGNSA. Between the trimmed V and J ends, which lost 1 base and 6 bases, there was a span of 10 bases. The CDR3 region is CASSLGGPVNSPLHF. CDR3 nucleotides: TGTGCCAGCAGCTTAGGAGGTCCGGTTAATTCACCCCTCCACTTT.

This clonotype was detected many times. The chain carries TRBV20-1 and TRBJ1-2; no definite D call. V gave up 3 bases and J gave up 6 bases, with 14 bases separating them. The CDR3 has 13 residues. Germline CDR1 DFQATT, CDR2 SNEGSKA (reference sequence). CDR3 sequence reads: CSARKLGVDGYTF. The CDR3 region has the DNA TGCAGTGCTAGGAAACTAGGAGTGGATGGCTACACCTTC.

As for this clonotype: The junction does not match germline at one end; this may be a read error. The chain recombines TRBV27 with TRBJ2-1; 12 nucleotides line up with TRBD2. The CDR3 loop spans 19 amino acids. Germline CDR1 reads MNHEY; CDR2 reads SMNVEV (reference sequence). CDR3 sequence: CACRIGTSGPVEAYNEQFF. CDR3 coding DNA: TGTGCCTGCAGGATAGGGACTAGCGGGCCGGTAGAAGCCTACAATGAGCAGTTCTTC.

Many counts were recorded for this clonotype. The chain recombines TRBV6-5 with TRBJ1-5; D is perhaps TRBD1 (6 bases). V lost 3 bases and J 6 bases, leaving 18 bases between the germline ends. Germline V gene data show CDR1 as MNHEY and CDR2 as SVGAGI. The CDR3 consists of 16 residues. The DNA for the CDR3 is TGTGCCAGCAGTTATATCGTGGGCAGGGGATGTCAGCCCCAGCATTTT. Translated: CASSYIVGRGCQPQHF.

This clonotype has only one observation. CDR3 sequence reads: CASGGPLSGIYEQFF. The CDR3 nucleotides read TGTGCTAGTGGAGGACCGTTGAGCGGGATCTATGAGCAGTTCTTC. J is TRBJ2-1 and V is TRBV12-5, with TRBD2 identical over 7 bases. Germline CDR1 is LGHNT and CDR2 is FRNRAP. Germline trimming cut 6 bases from V and 8 bases from J; bases unmatched to any gene: 13. The CDR3 has 15 residues.

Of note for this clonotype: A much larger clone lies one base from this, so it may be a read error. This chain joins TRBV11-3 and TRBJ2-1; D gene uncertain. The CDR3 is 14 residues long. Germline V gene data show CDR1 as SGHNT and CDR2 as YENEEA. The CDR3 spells CASSSPNSYSEQFF. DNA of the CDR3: TGTGCCAGCAGCTCCCCAAACTCCTACAGTGAGCAGTTCTTC.

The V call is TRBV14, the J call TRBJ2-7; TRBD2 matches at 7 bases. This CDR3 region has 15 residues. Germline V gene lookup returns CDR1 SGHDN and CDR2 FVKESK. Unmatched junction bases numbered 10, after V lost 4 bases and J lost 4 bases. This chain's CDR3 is CASSLVEGGSYEQYF. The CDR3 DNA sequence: TGTGCCAGCAGCCTCGTGGAGGGCGGGAGTTACGAGCAGTACTTC.

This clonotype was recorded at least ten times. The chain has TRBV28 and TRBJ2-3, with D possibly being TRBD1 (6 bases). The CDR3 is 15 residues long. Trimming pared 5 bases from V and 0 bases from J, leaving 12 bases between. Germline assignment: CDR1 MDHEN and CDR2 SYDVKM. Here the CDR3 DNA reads TGTGCCAGCAGTATGGACAGCTTAAGCACAGATACGCAGTATTTT. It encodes CASSMDSLSTDTQYF.

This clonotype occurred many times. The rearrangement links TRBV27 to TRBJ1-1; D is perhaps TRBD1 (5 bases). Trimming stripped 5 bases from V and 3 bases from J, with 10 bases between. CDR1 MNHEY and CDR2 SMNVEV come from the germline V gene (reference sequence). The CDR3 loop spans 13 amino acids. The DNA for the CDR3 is TGTGCCAGCAGTGGAACAGGATACACTGAAGCTTTCTTT. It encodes CASSGTGYTEAFF.

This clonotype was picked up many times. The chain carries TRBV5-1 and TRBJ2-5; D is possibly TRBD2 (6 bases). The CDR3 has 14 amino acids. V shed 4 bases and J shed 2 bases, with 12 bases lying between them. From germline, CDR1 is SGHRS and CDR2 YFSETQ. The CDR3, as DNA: TGCGCCAGCAGCCCGACGGGACTGCAAGAGACCCAGTACTTC. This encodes CASSPTGLQETQYF.

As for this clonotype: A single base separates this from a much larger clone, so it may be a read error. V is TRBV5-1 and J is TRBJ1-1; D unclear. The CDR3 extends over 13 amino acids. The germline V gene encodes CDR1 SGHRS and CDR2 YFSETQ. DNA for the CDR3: TGCGCCAGCAGCTTGATGGGTGGTACTGAAACTTTCTTT. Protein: CASSLMGGTETFF.

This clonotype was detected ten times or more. CDR3 DNA sequence: TGCGCCAGCAGCCAAGACCAGACTCGTCTCACAGATACGCAGTATTTT. Translation: CASSQDQTRLTDTQYF. The gene calls are TRBV4-1 and TRBJ2-3; no clear D gene. The germline V gene has CDR1 MGHRA and CDR2 YSYEKL. Trimming removed 0 bases from V and 2 bases from J, with 12 bases in between. This CDR3 has 16 amino acids.

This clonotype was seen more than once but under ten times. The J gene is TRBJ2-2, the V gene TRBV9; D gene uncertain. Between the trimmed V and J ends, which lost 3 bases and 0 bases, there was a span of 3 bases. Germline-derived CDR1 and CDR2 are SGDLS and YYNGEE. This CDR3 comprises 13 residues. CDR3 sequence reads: CASSATNTGELFF. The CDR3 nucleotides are TGTGCCAGCAGCGCGACGAACACCGGGGAGCTGTTTTTT. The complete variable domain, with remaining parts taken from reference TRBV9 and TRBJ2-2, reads DSGVTQTPKHLITATGQRVTLRCSPRSGDLSVYWYQQSLDQGLQFLIQYYNGEERAKGNILERFSAQQFPDLHSELNLSSLELGDSALYFCASSATNTGELFFGEGSRLTVL.

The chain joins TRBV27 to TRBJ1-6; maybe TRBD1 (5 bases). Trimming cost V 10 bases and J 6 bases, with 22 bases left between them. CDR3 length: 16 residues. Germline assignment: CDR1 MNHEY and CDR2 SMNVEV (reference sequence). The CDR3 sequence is CANTTYKRGGNSPLHF. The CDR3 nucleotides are TGTGCCAACACCACCTACAAAAGGGGTGGTAATTCACCCCTCCACTTT.

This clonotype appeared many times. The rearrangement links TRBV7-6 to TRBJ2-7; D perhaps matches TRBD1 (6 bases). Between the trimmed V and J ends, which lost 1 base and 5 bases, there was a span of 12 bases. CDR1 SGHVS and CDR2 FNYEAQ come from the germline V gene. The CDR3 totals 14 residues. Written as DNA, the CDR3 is TGTGCCAGCAGCTTAGTCAACAGGGTAGACGAGCAGTACTTC. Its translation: CASSLVNRVDEQYF.

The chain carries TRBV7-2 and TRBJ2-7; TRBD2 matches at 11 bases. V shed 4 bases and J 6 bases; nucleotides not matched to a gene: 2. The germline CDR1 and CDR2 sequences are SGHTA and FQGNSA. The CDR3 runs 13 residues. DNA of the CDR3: TGTGCCAGCAGCTCCGGACTAGCGGGCGAGCAGTACTTC. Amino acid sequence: CASSSGLAGEQYF. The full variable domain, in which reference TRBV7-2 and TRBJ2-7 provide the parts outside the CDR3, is GAGVSQSPSNKVTEKGKDVELRCDPISGHTALYWYRQSLGQGLEFLIYFQGNSAPDKSGLPSDRFSAERTGGSVSTLTIQRTQQEDSAVYLCASSSGLAGEQYFGPGTRLTVT.

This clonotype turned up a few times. The CDR3 spells CASSLGQSYNEQFF. In DNA form, the CDR3 reads TGTGCCAGCAGCTTGGGACAGTCCTACAATGAGCAGTTCTTC. The chain carries TRBV5-6 and TRBJ2-1; TRBD1 is a possible D gene (5 bases). The CDR3 consists of 14 residues. Trimming removed 0 bases from V and 1 base from J, with 5 bases in between. Per the germline V gene, CDR1 is SGHDT and CDR2 is YYEEEE.

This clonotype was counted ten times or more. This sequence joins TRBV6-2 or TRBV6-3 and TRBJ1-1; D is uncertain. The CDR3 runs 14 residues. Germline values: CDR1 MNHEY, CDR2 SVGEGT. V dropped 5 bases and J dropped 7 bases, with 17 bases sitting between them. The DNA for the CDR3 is TGTGCCAGCAGTCAGTCCTTCATAGAGTATGAAGCTTTCTTT. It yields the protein CASSQSFIEYEAFF.

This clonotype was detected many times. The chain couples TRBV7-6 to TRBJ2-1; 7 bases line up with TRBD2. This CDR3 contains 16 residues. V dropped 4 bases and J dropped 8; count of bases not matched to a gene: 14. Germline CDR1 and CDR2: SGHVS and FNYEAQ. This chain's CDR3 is CASSWILGERGDEQFF. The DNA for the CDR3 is TGTGCCAGCAGCTGGATCCTGGGGGAGCGGGGCGATGAGCAGTTCTTC.

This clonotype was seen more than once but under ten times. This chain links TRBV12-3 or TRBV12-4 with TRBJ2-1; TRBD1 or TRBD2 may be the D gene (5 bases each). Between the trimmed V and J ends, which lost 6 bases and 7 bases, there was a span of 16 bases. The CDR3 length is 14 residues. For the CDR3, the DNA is TGTGCCAGCAGCCGGGTGGGACCCCTTAATGAGCAGTTCTTC. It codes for CASSRVGPLNEQFF.

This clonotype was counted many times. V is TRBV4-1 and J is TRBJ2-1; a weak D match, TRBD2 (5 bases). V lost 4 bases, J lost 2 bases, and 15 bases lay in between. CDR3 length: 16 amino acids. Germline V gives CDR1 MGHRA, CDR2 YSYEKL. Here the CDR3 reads CASSPLAGIAYNEQFF. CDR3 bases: TGCGCCAGCAGCCCCCTCGCGGGTATCGCCTACAATGAGCAGTTCTTC.